This T cell receptor beta chain emerged from a study of CDR3 diversity in severe acne. The CDR3 sequence is 15 residues long. Trimming took 3 bases from V and 4 from J, leaving 12 bases between them. Germline V gene sequence: CDR1 MNHNS, CDR2 SASEGT. Concerning this clonotype: A much larger clonotype is one base distant, so this may be a read error. This CDR3 is missing its conserved last phenylalanine or tryptophan, likely due to a read error.

TCRdb re-derived calls from the PCR reads in MiXCR, one entry per CDR3 protein. The data contain over 85,000 distinct CDR3 sequences, around 53% of them singletons. J is TRBJ2-2 and V is TRBV6-1; a possible D gene is TRBD1 (6 bases). This clonotype was obtained from a male donor with acne. Material for sequencing was blood. Written as DNA, the CDR3 is TGTGCCAGCAGTGATGGAGCGGACAGCACCGGGGAGCTGTTTTCT. Protein: CASSDGADSTGELFS.